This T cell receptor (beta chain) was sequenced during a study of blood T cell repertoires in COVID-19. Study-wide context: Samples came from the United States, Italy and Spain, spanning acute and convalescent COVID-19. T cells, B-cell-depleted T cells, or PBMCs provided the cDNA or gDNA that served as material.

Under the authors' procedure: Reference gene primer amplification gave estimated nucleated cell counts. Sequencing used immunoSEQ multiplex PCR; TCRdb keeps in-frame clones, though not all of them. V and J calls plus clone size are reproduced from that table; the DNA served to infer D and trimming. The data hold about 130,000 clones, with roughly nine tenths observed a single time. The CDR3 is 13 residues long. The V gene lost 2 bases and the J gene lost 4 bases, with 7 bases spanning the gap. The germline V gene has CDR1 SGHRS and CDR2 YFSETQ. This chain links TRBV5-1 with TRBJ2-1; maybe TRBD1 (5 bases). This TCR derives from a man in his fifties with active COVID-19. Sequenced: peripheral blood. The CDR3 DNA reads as TGCGCCAGCAGCTTAGGGGTTTACAATGAGCAGTTCTTC. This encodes CASSLGVYNEQFF.